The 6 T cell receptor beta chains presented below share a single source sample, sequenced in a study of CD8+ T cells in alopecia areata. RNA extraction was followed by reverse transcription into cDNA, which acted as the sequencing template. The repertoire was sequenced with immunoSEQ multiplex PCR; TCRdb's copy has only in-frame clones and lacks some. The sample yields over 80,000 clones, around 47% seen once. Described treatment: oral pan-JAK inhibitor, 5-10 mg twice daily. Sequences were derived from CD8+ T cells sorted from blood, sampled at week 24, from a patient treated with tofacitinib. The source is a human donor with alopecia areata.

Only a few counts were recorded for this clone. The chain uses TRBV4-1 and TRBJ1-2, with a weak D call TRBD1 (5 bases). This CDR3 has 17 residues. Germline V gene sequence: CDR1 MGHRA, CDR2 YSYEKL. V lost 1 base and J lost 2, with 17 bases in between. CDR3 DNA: TGCGCCAGCAGCCAAGTGGCCGGGGCAGAGAGGAACTATGGCTACACCTTC. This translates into CASSQVAGAERNYGYTF.

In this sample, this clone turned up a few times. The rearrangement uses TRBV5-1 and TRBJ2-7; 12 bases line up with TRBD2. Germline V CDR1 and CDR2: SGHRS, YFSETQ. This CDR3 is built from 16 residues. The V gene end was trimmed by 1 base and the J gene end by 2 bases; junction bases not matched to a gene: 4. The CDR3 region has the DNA TGCGCCAGCAGCTTGACCGGGACTAGCGGGCCCTACGAGCAGTACTTC. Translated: CASSLTGTSGPYEQYF. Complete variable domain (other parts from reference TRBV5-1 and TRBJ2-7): KAGVTQTPRYLIKTRGQQVTLSCSPISGHRSVSWYQQTPGQGLQFLFEYFSETQRNKGNFPGRFSGRQFSNSRSEMNVSTLELGDSALYLCASSLTGTSGPYEQYFGPGTRLTVT.

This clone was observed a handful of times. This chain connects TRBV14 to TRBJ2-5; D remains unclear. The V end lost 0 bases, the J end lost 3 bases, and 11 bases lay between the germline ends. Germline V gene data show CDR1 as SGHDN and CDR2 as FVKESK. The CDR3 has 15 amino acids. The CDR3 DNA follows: TGTGCCAGCAGCCAAGATCTATTTCTGGAAGAGACCCAGTACTTC. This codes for CASSQDLFLEETQYF.

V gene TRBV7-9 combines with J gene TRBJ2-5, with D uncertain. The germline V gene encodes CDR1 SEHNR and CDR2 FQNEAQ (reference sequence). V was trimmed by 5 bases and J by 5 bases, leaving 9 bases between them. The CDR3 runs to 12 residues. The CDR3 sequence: CASSDLGETQYF. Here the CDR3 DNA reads TGTGCCAGCAGCGACCTTGGGGAGACCCAGTACTTC.

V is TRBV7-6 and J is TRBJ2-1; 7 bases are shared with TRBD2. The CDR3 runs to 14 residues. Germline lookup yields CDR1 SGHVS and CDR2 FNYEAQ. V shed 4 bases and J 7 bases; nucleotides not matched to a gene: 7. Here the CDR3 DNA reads TGTGCCAGCAGCTCCCCCGGGAGGAGGAATGAGCAGTTCTTC. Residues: CASSSPGRRNEQFF.

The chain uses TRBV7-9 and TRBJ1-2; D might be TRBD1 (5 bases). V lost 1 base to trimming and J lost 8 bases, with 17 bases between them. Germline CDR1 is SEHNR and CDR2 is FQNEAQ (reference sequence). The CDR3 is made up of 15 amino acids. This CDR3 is CASSLGPPGARGYTF. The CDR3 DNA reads TGTGCCAGCAGCTTAGGGCCCCCTGGGGCGCGGGGCTACACCTTC.